Listed below are T cell receptor beta chains from one sample, sequenced in a study of beta chain features in type 1 diabetes. Some clones are missing from TCRdb's copy, which holds only in-frame ones; the method was immunoSEQ multiplex PCR. The data show 300,000 to 400,000 clones, roughly 14% seen once. The material sequenced was naive CD4+ T cells from blood. All receptors come from a woman between 18 and 29 years old with type 1 diabetes. Each CDR3 is given with its conserved first and last residue. Each record gives: D gene, J gene, V gene, clone size, CDR3 DNA, CDR3 protein. The D gene is left open where the match is weak. Clone size, where shown, is once, few, many, or a class for clones that have expanded.

D: TRBD2
J: TRBJ2-7
V: TRBV7-6
size: .
DNA: TGTGCCAGCAGCTTATCCATCAGCGGGACTAGCGGATACGAGCAGTACTTC
CDR3: CASSLSISGTSGYEQYF

D: .
J: TRBJ2-1
V: TRBV7-9
size: few
DNA: TGTGCCAGCAGCTCCTACCCGGTCGGGGTCTCCTACAATGAGCAGTTCTTC
CDR3: CASSSYPVGVSYNEQFF

D: .
J: TRBJ2-4
V: TRBV5-4
size: .
DNA: TGTGCCAGCACGGGAGTGGGGCGAGGAGGGGACATTCAGTACTTC
CDR3: CASTGVGRGGDIQYF

D: .
J: TRBJ1-4
V: TRBV30
size: .
DNA: TGTGCCTGGAGTGTTGGGATTTACAGGAATGAAAAACTGTTTTTT
CDR3: CAWSVGIYRNEKLFF

D: TRBD1
J: TRBJ2-3
V: TRBV29-1
size: .
DNA: TGCAGCGTTGGGGGACAGGGACCGGCAGATACGCAGTATTTT
CDR3: CSVGGQGPADTQYF

D: .
J: TRBJ2-7
V: TRBV18
size: .
DNA: TGTGCCAGCTCCCCTCCTGTAGCGGCCAGCTCCTACGAGCAGTACTTC
CDR3: CASSPPVAASSYEQYF

D: TRBD2
J: TRBJ2-2
V: TRBV11-2
size: .
DNA: TGTGCCAGCAGCCGCGGACTAGCGGGCTTGATGAACACCGGGGAGCTGTTTTTT
CDR3: CASSRGLAGLMNTGELFF

D: .
J: TRBJ2-5
V: TRBV6-6
size: .
DNA: TGTGCCAGCAGTCGTAACAGGGGAGGAAAAGAGACCCAGTACTTC
CDR3: CASSRNRGGKETQYF

D: TRBD1
J: TRBJ2-7
V: TRBV5-4
size: .
DNA: TGTGCCAGCAGCTCCGGGACAGGGTCGTCCTACGAGCAGTACTTC
CDR3: CASSSGTGSSYEQYF

D: .
J: TRBJ1-5
V: TRBV11-2
size: .
DNA: TGTGCCAGCAGACGTTCGGAGGGAGACAATCAGCCCCAGCATTTT
CDR3: CASRRSEGDNQPQHF

D: .
J: TRBJ2-2
V: TRBV5-4
size: .
DNA: TGTGCCAGCAGCTTGGTCCCTAATGGCGGGGAGCTGTTTTTT
CDR3: CASSLVPNGGELFF

D: .
J: TRBJ1-5
V: TRBV30
size: .
DNA: TGTGCCTGGAGTGAACAGAACAATCAGCCCCAGCATTTT
CDR3: CAWSEQNNQPQHF

D: .
J: TRBJ1-1
V: TRBV9
size: .
DNA: TGTGCCAGCAGCGTTGTTCCTAGGCTAGGGGCAGGGAACACTGAAGCTTTCTTT
CDR3: CASSVVPRLGAGNTEAFF

D: TRBD2
J: TRBJ2-7
V: TRBV28
size: .
DNA: TGTGCCAGCAGGCGAGGACTAGCGGGACCCTACGAGCAGTACTTC
CDR3: CASRRGLAGPYEQYF

D: TRBD2
J: TRBJ2-1
V: TRBV30
size: few
DNA: TGTGCCTGGAGTGTCGGGACTAGCGGTTATTACAATGAGCAGTTCTTC
CDR3: CAWSVGTSGYYNEQFF

D: .
J: TRBJ2-2
V: TRBV29-1
size: many
DNA: TGCAGCGTTGCCACGAACACCGGGGAGCTGTTTTTT
CDR3: CSVATNTGELFF

D: TRBD2
J: TRBJ2-3
V: TRBV7-2
size: .
DNA: TGTGCCAGCAGCTCCCGACTAGCGGGAAGCACAGATACGCAGTATTTT
CDR3: CASSSRLAGSTDTQYF

D: TRBD2
J: TRBJ2-3
V: TRBV7-2
size: .
DNA: TGTGCCAGCAGCTCACTAGCGGGAGCAGATACGCAGTATTTT
CDR3: CASSSLAGADTQYF

D: TRBD1
J: TRBJ2-1
V: TRBV29-1
size: .
DNA: TGCAGCGCTTGGGGACAGGGAGCTTACAATGAGCAGTTCTTC
CDR3: CSAWGQGAYNEQFF

D: .
J: TRBJ2-3
V: TRBV29-1
size: few
DNA: TGCAGCGTTGACCACAGGGCCCGGGGAGATACGCAGTATTTT
CDR3: CSVDHRARGDTQYF

D: .
J: TRBJ2-5
V: TRBV7-9
size: few
DNA: TGTGCCAGCAGCTTAGCGGGGGGGCCAGAGACCCAGTACTTC
CDR3: CASSLAGGPETQYF

D: TRBD2
J: TRBJ2-1
V: TRBV9
size: few
DNA: TGTGCCAGCAGCACGGGGGGATCGGTCAATGAGCAGTTCTTC
CDR3: CASSTGGSVNEQFF

D: TRBD2
J: TRBJ2-1
V: TRBV5-4
size: .
DNA: TGTGCCAGCAGCCCGGGACTAGCGGGAGGGTACAATGAGCAGTTCTTC
CDR3: CASSPGLAGGYNEQFF

D: .
J: TRBJ1-4
V: TRBV7-9
size: few
DNA: TGTGCCAGCAGCTCGGGTATTACGGGGGGGACTCGGTTTTTT
CDR3: CASSSGITGGTRFF

D: TRBD1
J: TRBJ1-5
V: TRBV27
size: few
DNA: TGTGCCAGCACCCCCACAGGGGGGCTAAGAGGCAATCAGCCCCAGCATTTT
CDR3: CASTPTGGLRGNQPQHF

D: .
J: TRBJ2-7
V: TRBV5-6
size: .
DNA: TGTGCCAGCAGCGGGAGTTCCTCCGAGCAGTACTTC
CDR3: CASSGSSSEQYF

D: TRBD2
J: TRBJ2-3
V: TRBV11-2
size: few
DNA: TGTGCCAGCACCCTCTCGGGCGGGGGGAGCACAGATACGCAGTATTTT
CDR3: CASTLSGGGSTDTQYF

D: .
J: TRBJ2-5
V: TRBV11-2
size: .
DNA: TGTGCCAGCAACCCCTTTGGGGCCGGAGAGACCCAGTACTTC
CDR3: CASNPFGAGETQYF

D: .
J: TRBJ2-1
V: TRBV28
size: few
DNA: TGTGCCAGCAGTCTCCCTTCGGGGAGCTCCTACAATGAGCAGTTCTTC
CDR3: CASSLPSGSSYNEQFF